These 11 T cell receptor beta chains were all obtained from the same sample, sequenced in a study of molecular identifiers for immune sequencing clone quantification. One entry per CDR3 protein results from TCRdb running MiXCR on the PCR reads. The sample gives about 510,000 distinct CDR3 sequences, roughly 26% of which show up once; just over 0.75% is in the top ten. The material sequenced was naive CD8+ T cells from blood, with Jurkat cell RNA spiked in. Documented subset: FACS-sorted CD8+CD4-CCR7+CD45RA+ naive T cells. Receptors originate from a human donor in good health. Some libraries in this study had Jurkat cell RNA spiked in.

The gene calls are TRBV19 and TRBJ2-7, with D hard to call. This CDR3 is 14 amino acids long. CDR1 LNHDA and CDR2 SQIVND come from the germline V gene (reference sequence). Trimming took off 3 bases at V and 5 bases at J, with 14 bases between the two ends. The CDR3 coding sequence is TGTGCCAGTAGTATCAAGCTGTCAGTCCACGAGCAGTACTTC. Protein: CASSIKLSVHEQYF.

Remarks on this clonotype: This may be a read error: a much more frequent sequence differs by one nucleotide. The V gene is TRBV9, the J gene TRBJ1-4; perhaps TRBD1 as D (5 bases). The CDR3 is 14 amino acids. Germline values: CDR1 SGDLS, CDR2 YYNGEE. DNA of the CDR3: TGTGCCAGCAGCCAGGAGGGGTTTGATGAAAAACTGGTTTTT. Protein sequence: CASSQEGFDEKLVF.

This rearrangement joins TRBV7-2 to TRBJ2-7; the D gene is possibly TRBD2 (6 bases). This CDR3 has 14 residues. Trimming stripped 4 bases from V and 2 bases from J, with 12 bases between. Germline V gene data show CDR1 as SGHTA and CDR2 as FQGNSA. The CDR3 region has the DNA TGTGCCAGCAGCTGGGCGGGCGGGGCCTACGAGCAGTACTTC. Translation gives CASSWAGGAYEQYF.

The CDR3 sequence is CSAEKALDTQYF. As DNA, the CDR3 is TGCAGCGCAGAAAAAGCTTTAGATACGCAGTATTTT. This chain connects TRBV29-1 to TRBJ2-3; no firm D call. V was trimmed by 7 bases and J by 5 bases, leaving 13 bases between them. The CDR3 sequence is 12 residues long. Germline V lookup: CDR1 SQVTM, CDR2 ANQGSEA.

This chain links TRBV6-6 with TRBJ2-7; D is unresolved. Looked up from germline, CDR1 is MNHNY and CDR2 is SVGAGI (reference sequence). This CDR3 spans 16 amino acids. V gave up 2 bases and J gave up 4 bases, with 18 bases separating them. The CDR3 DNA follows: TGTGCCAGCAGTTACGAACCAATGCGCGGCGAATACGAGCAGTACTTC. Translated, it gives CASSYEPMRGEYEQYF.

This clonotype was counted only a few times. The chain recombines TRBV20-1 with TRBJ2-2; 9 bases agree with TRBD1. This CDR3 comprises 15 residues. Germline V gene data show CDR1 as DFQATT and CDR2 as SNEGSKA (reference sequence). V shed 1 base and J 1 base; nucleotides not matched to a gene: 1. Here the CDR3 reads CSARADRGNTGELFF. In nucleotides, the CDR3 is TGCAGTGCTAGAGCGGACAGGGGGAACACCGGGGAGCTGTTTTTT.

There are a few counts of this clonotype. The rearrangement links TRBV30 to TRBJ2-2, with D perhaps TRBD1 (6 bases). Deletions cut 1 base from V and 6 bases from J, with 12 bases between. Germline V gene sequence: CDR1 GTSNPN, CDR2 SVGIG (reference sequence). The CDR3 contains 14 residues. CDR3 sequence reads: CAWSAGAVAGELFF. CDR3 DNA: TGTGCCTGGAGTGCAGGGGCCGTCGCCGGGGAGCTGTTTTTT.

CDR3 protein: CASSLAPTGGQGYGYTF. The CDR3 DNA sequence: TGTGCCAGCAGCTTGGCTCCGACAGGGGGCCAGGGCTATGGCTACACCTTC. The genes are TRBV5-5 and TRBJ1-2; 10 bases are a match to TRBD1. CDR1 SGHKS and CDR2 YYEKEE come from the germline V gene (reference sequence). V lost 0 bases and J lost 4; bases outside the gene matches: 9. CDR3 size: 17 residues.

In this sample, this clonotype turned up a few times. The J gene is TRBJ2-3, the V gene TRBV7-6; perhaps TRBD2 as D (5 bases). CDR1 is SGHVS and CDR2 is FNYEAQ in the germline V gene. This CDR3 contains 16 residues. Trimming cost V 4 bases and J 1 base, with 15 bases left between them. CDR3 sequence reads: CASSSPSAGGTDTQYF. CDR3 sequence (DNA): TGTGCCAGCAGCTCGCCCTCTGCGGGTGGCACAGATACGCAGTATTTT.

This clonotype turned up a few times. V and J are TRBV15 and TRBJ1-1; no reliable D call. This CDR3 spans 12 amino acids. Looked up from germline, CDR1 is LNHNV and CDR2 is YYDKDF (reference sequence). V shed 0 bases and J shed 7 bases, with 6 bases lying between them. In DNA, the CDR3 is TGTGCCACCAGCAGAGATCGGGATGAAGCTTTCTTT. This encodes CATSRDRDEAFF.

This clonotype was seen more than once but under ten times. The chain joins TRBV7-9 to TRBJ1-1; possible D gene TRBD1, 6 bases. V was cut by 4 bases and J by 3 bases, with 15 bases left in between. The CDR3 length is 15 residues. Germline V lookup: CDR1 SEHNR, CDR2 FQNEAQ (reference sequence). The CDR3, as DNA: TGTGCCAGCAGCTCCCTCACAGGGTGGCACACTGAAGCTTTCTTT. It yields the protein CASSSLTGWHTEAFF.